In this sample, the clone carrying this TCR beta chain turned up a few times. Its antigen is unknown. A second PCR, run for about 7 to 11 cycles, used a sample-barcoded 5' primer plus a J-beta primer mix. Each TCR beta cDNA got a 12-nucleotide random molecular identifier. TCRdb used MiXCR to reprocess the 5' RACE reads, holding one entry per CDR3 protein. The sample gives about 760,000 distinct CDR3 sequences, 56% of which show up once; around 24% is in the top ten. This sample stems from a study of blood T cells in healthy people across ages. Donors gave ten milliliters of peripheral blood apiece. Researchers isolated at least 6 million PBMCs per sample. Germline loops: CDR1 SGHRS, CDR2 YFSETQ. The CDR3 covers 14 residues. V lost 0 bases and J 2 bases, leaving 8 bases between the germline ends. Study outcomes and limitations: Diversity was higher, and naive CD4+ cells more numerous, in long-lived donors than in aged donors.

The V gene is TRBV5-1, the J gene TRBJ2-5; D is uncertain. The receptor's source is a man between 35 and 55 years old in good health. Source material: blood. This chain's CDR3 is CASSLGLQQETQYF. Written as DNA, the CDR3 is TGCGCCAGCAGCTTGGGGCTGCAACAAGAGACCCAGTACTTC.